The 22 T cell receptor beta chains below all came from one sample that was sequenced in a study of cytotoxic CD8 clonotypes in ibrutinib-treated CLL (dated by TCRdb to the early 2020s). What this sample's time point label stands for: progressive disease on ibrutinib. Receptors were amplified or captured by the immunoSEQ multiplex PCR assay. Drawn from immuneACCESS, this table holds only the in-frame rearrangements with V and J called that TCRdb kept. Clones are partly lost; checked studies trace under half to an unresolved V gene and leave the rest unexplained. In all, the sample holds fewer than 300,000 clones, and approximately 79% of those were seen once. Of the sample, around 5.1% is held by the ten largest clones. The starting material was PBMCs, obtained at disease progression, from a patient treated with ibrutinib. The receptors were gathered from a human donor with chronic lymphocytic leukemia.

The chain recombines TRBV7-5 with TRBJ1-1. TRBV7-5 is a recognized pseudogene. This CDR3 comprises 15 residues. The CDR3 loop is CVRSHAGSGNTEAFF. The CDR3 region has the DNA TGTGTCAGAAGCCATGCCGGGTCGGGAAACACTGAAGCTTTCTTT.

This rearrangement joins TRBV4-1 to TRBJ2-7; the match to TRBD2 covers 8 bases. Germline CDR1 MGHRA, CDR2 YSYEKL. V lost 1 base, J lost 4 bases, and 9 bases stayed unmatched. The CDR3 is made up of 16 amino acids. CDR3 in amino acids: CASSQVSAGGRYEQYF. CDR3 nucleotides: TGCGCCAGCAGCCAAGTGTCGGCGGGAGGTAGGTACGAGCAGTACTTC.

The chain recombines TRBV29-1 with TRBJ2-7; TRBD2 might be the D (6 bases). The CDR3 has 13 amino acids. Germline assignment: CDR1 SQVTM and CDR2 ANQGSEA. V lost 3 bases to trimming and J lost 2 bases, with 11 bases between them. DNA for the CDR3: TGCAGCGTTGATTTGGGACTTCCCTACGAGCAGTACTTC. This codes for CSVDLGLPYEQYF.

The genes are TRBV5-1 and TRBJ1-5; no definite D call. The CDR3 contains 14 residues. V shed 3 bases and J shed 4 bases, with 11 bases lying between them. CDR1 is SGHRS and CDR2 is YFSETQ in the germline V gene. DNA for the CDR3: TGCGCCAGCAGCTGGGGAGGGATTAATCAGCCCCAGCATTTT. Its translation is CASSWGGINQPQHF. Together with reference TRBV5-1 and TRBJ1-5, the CDR3 gives the full variable domain: KAGVTQTPRYLIKTRGQQVTLSCSPISGHRSVSWYQQTPGQGLQFLFEYFSETQRNKGNFPGRFSGRQFSNSRSEMNVSTLELGDSALYLCASSWGGINQPQHFGDGTRLSIL.

The chain uses TRBV6-5 and TRBJ2-3; no reliable D call. V lost 0 bases, J lost 5 bases, and 9 bases lay in between. Germline V gives CDR1 MNHEY, CDR2 SVGAGI. The CDR3 length is 14 residues. Written as DNA, the CDR3 is TGTGCCAGCAGTTACTCTGGGGATTTAGATACGCAGTATTTT. Encoded protein: CASSYSGDLDTQYF.

The chain joins TRBV7-9 to TRBJ2-1; 8 positions agree with TRBD1. V lost 4 bases, J lost 2 bases, and 7 bases stayed unmatched. The length of the CDR3 is 16 residues. The germline V gene has CDR1 SEHNR and CDR2 FQNEAQ (reference sequence). CDR3 bases: TGTGCCAGCAGCTCACCGTCGGACAGGGCCTACAATGAGCAGTTCTTC. Translation: CASSSPSDRAYNEQFF.

This chain joins TRBV4-1 and TRBJ2-1; 12 bases map to TRBD2. The germline CDR1 and CDR2 sequences are MGHRA and YSYEKL. The CDR3 extends over 16 amino acids. Germline trimming cut 1 base from V and 4 bases from J; bases unmatched to any gene: 2. CDR3 nucleotide sequence: TGCGCCAGCAGCCAAGTAGGACTAGCGGGGTACAATGAGCAGTTCTTC. Amino acid sequence: CASSQVGLAGYNEQFF.

This sequence joins TRBV9 and TRBJ2-5; no definite D call. Trimming removed 4 bases at V and 2 bases at J, with 15 bases between. The CDR3 has 15 amino acids. Germline CDR1 and CDR2: SGDLS and YYNGEE. CDR3 nucleotides: TGTGCCAGCAGCCCATCCCGGAAATCTCAAGAGACCCAGTACTTC. It translates to CASSPSRKSQETQYF.

CDR3 sequence: CASSWETGANTEAFF. The CDR3 DNA is TGTGCCAGCAGCTGGGAGACAGGGGCCAACACTGAAGCTTTCTTT. This chain uses TRBV5-6 with TRBJ1-1; 8 bases map to TRBD1. This CDR3 has 15 residues. V shed 3 bases and J 2 bases; nucleotides not matched to a gene: 6. The germline CDR1 and CDR2 sequences are SGHDT and YYEEEE.

The genes are TRBV7-9 and TRBJ1-3; D is unresolved. Germline loops: CDR1 SEHNR, CDR2 FQNEAQ (reference sequence). Trimming took off 1 base at V and 0 bases at J, with 4 bases between the two ends. The CDR3 extends over 14 amino acids. In nucleotides, the CDR3 is TGTGCCAGCAGCTTAGACTTCTCTGGAAACACCATATATTTT. Protein product: CASSLDFSGNTIYF.

V gene TRBV25-1 combines with J gene TRBJ2-5; possibly TRBD2 for D (6 bases). Trimming stripped 5 bases from V and 5 bases from J, with 12 bases between. Germline CDR1 MGHDK, CDR2 SYGVNS. This CDR3 is built from 13 residues. CDR3 coding DNA: TGTGCCAGCAGTCTCGGGAGATGGGAGACCCAGTACTTC. This codes for CASSLGRWETQYF.

The genes are TRBV5-6 and TRBJ2-4; no clear D. This CDR3 is built from 15 residues. Germline V gene lookup returns CDR1 SGHDT and CDR2 YYEEEE. V was shortened by 0 bases and J by 2 bases, with 9 bases between the two germline ends. CDR3 nucleotides: TGTGCCAGCAGCTTGGGAGGTGGGACCAAAAACATTCAGTACTTC. Its protein product is CASSLGGGTKNIQYF.

This chain links TRBV6-5 with TRBJ2-7; D not certain. The V gene's germline CDR1 is MNHEY and CDR2 SVGAGI. The CDR3 is made up of 14 amino acids. V was cut by 6 bases and J by 6 bases, with 18 bases left in between. CDR3 nucleotides: TGTGCCAGCAGCGTAACAGACACCGATCTCGAGCAGTACTTC. Protein: CASSVTDTDLEQYF.

The chain links TRBV5-4 to TRBJ1-3, with 8 nucleotides matching TRBD1. Trimming at V came to 3 bases and at J to 6 bases, leaving 14 bases not matched to a gene. Germline CDR1 SGHNT, CDR2 YYREEE (reference sequence). CDR3 length: 17 residues. The CDR3 DNA is TGTGCCAGCAGCTGGACAGGGAAGAGTTCCGGTGTAAACACCATATATTTT. This translates into CASSWTGKSSGVNTIYF.

CDR3 in amino acids: CASRRAGQGIISSGNTIYF. CDR3 DNA sequence: TGTGCCAGTAGAAGGGCGGGACAGGGAATAATAAGCTCTGGAAACACCATATATTTT. V usage is TRBV19 and J usage is TRBJ1-3; TRBD1 agrees at 9 bases. Germline V gene sequence: CDR1 LNHDA, CDR2 SQIVND (reference sequence). V dropped 6 bases and J dropped 0; count of bases not matched to a gene: 15. The length of the CDR3 is 19 residues.

This sequence joins TRBV28 and TRBJ1-4; D is possibly TRBD1 (6 bases). The CDR3 has 16 residues. The V gene's germline CDR1 is MDHEN and CDR2 SYDVKM. V lost 2 bases and J lost 0, with 10 bases in between. CDR3 in DNA: TGTGCCAGCAGTTTAGGACAGCGTGCAACTAATGAAAAACTGTTTTTT. Its protein is CASSLGQRATNEKLFF.

This clone was detected a few times. The chain couples TRBV9 to TRBJ1-1; unclear D gene. Trimming removed 0 bases at V and 0 bases at J, with 9 bases between. There are 15 residues in the CDR3. CDR1 and CDR2 from the germline V gene are SGDLS and YYNGEE. CDR3 sequence reads: CASSVGVGLNTEAFF. For the CDR3, the DNA is TGTGCCAGCAGCGTAGGTGTGGGTTTGAACACTGAAGCTTTCTTT. The variable domain in full, with the rest retrieved from reference TRBV9 and TRBJ1-1, is DSGVTQTPKHLITATGQRVTLRCSPRSGDLSVYWYQQSLDQGLQFLIQYYNGEERAKGNILERFSAQQFPDLHSELNLSSLELGDSALYFCASSVGVGLNTEAFFGQGTRLTVV.

J is TRBJ2-1 and V is TRBV11-1, with D perhaps matching TRBD1 (5 bases). Germline CDR1 and CDR2: SGHAT and FQDESV (reference sequence). The CDR3 extends over 14 amino acids. The V and J ends lost 2 bases and 4 bases respectively, with 9 bases between them. The CDR3 is CASSLLRQYNEQFF. DNA for the CDR3: TGTGCCAGCAGCTTACTCCGACAGTACAATGAGCAGTTCTTC.

The gene calls are TRBV18 and TRBJ2-3; D remains unclear. Germline loops: CDR1 KGHSH, CDR2 LQKENI. CDR3 length: 13 amino acids. V was cut by 5 bases and J by 0 bases, with 6 bases left in between. The chain's CDR3 is CASSATSTDTQYF. In DNA form, the CDR3 reads TGTGCCAGCTCAGCAACTAGCACAGATACGCAGTATTTT. The entire variable domain, with the rest obtained from reference TRBV18 and TRBJ2-3, is as follows: NAGVMQNPRHLVRRRGQEARLRCSPMKGHSHVYWYRQLPEEGLKFMVYLQKENIIDESGMPKERFSAEFPKEGPSILRIQQVVRGDSAAYFCASSATSTDTQYFGPGTRLTVL.

This chain connects TRBV5-1 to TRBJ1-2; D unresolved. V lost 3 bases to trimming and J lost 4 bases, with 16 bases between them. Germline-derived CDR1 and CDR2 are SGHRS and YFSETQ. The CDR3 is 15 residues long. Here the CDR3 DNA reads TGCGCCAGCAGCTACGGAGCCAAGGGCGGCTATGGCTACACCTTC. Translating it yields CASSYGAKGGYGYTF.

The chain joins TRBV7-9 to TRBJ2-5, with D perhaps given as TRBD1 or TRBD2 (5 bases each). Germline V gives CDR1 SEHNR, CDR2 FQNEAQ (reference sequence). This CDR3 has 14 residues. Trimming stripped 5 bases from V and 2 bases from J, with 12 bases between. CDR3 nucleotide sequence: TGTGCCAGCAGCCCGGGGACCCAGCAAGAGACCCAGTACTTC. Amino acids: CASSPGTQQETQYF.

The V and J genes are TRBV19 and TRBJ1-2; D uncertain. This CDR3 has 14 amino acids. Germline values: CDR1 LNHDA, CDR2 SQIVND (reference sequence). The V and J ends lost 7 bases and 2 bases respectively, with 14 bases between them. CDR3 protein: CASMKDGTNYGYTF. The CDR3 DNA is TGTGCCAGTATGAAGGACGGAACCAACTATGGCTACACCTTC. Full variable domain (rest looked up from reference TRBV19 and TRBJ1-2): DGGITQSPKYLFRKEGQNVTLSCEQNLNHDAMYWYRQDPGQGLRLIYYSQIVNDFQKGDIAEGYSVSREKKESFPLTVTSAQKNPTAFYLCASMKDGTNYGYTFGSGTRLTVV.